A selection of T cell receptor beta chains follows, all from one sample in a study of human T cells and chemical hapten exposure. MiXCR, run by TCRdb on the RACE reads, gives a single entry per CDR3 protein. The table records under 450,000 distinct CDR3 sequences, roughly 4.8% of them present only once. This specimen was whole blood, taken in connection with sensitization to the hapten diphenylcyclopropenone (DPC). The receptors here all came from a woman aged 50 to 60 with alopecia areata. Some clones in this sample may be carry-over from other donors' samples. Each CDR3 is given with its conserved first and last residue. The D gene is left open where the match is weak. The listing skips clone size in some rows; elsewhere it reads once, few, many or a size class.

j_gene: TRBJ2-7
d_gene: .
v_gene: TRBV21-1
abundance: few
CDR3nt: TGTGCCAGCAGCGCGACTAGCGGGAGGGTTTACGAGCAGTACTTC
CDR3aa: CASSATSGRVYEQYF

j_gene: TRBJ2-7
d_gene: TRBD2
v_gene: TRBV20-1
abundance: .
CDR3nt: TGCAGTGCTAGGAGGGGAGGGACTAGTGACGAGCAGTACTTC
CDR3aa: CSARRGGTSDEQYF

j_gene: TRBJ2-1
d_gene: .
v_gene: TRBV4-3
abundance: many
CDR3nt: TGCGCCAGCAGCCAAGACCCCCTAGTCCTCAATGAGCAGTTCTTC
CDR3aa: CASSQDPLVLNEQFF

j_gene: TRBJ2-7
d_gene: .
v_gene: TRBV6-2/TRBV6-3
abundance: many
CDR3nt: TGTGCCAGCAGTTACTCCCGGACAGTCTCCTACGAGCAGTACTTC
CDR3aa: CASSYSRTVSYEQYF

j_gene: TRBJ2-7
d_gene: .
v_gene: TRBV3-1
abundance: many
CDR3nt: TGTGCCAGCAGCCAAGCGGCTAGAAGCTACGAGCAGTACTTC
CDR3aa: CASSQAARSYEQYF

j_gene: TRBJ1-3
d_gene: TRBD1
v_gene: TRBV9
abundance: many
CDR3nt: TGTGCCAGCAGCGTAACTCCCACAGGGGACCCTGGAAACACCATATATTTT
CDR3aa: CASSVTPTGDPGNTIYF

j_gene: TRBJ2-3
d_gene: TRBD2
v_gene: TRBV4-2
abundance: many
CDR3nt: TGTGCCAGCAGCCAAGACGGTGGAGCGGGGGGTAGCACAGATACGCAGTATTTT
CDR3aa: CASSQDGGAGGSTDTQYF

j_gene: TRBJ2-1
d_gene: .
v_gene: TRBV24-1
abundance: many
CDR3nt: TGTGCCACCAGTGATTCTTTAGGGGGGGTCAGGAATGAGCAGTTCTTC
CDR3aa: CATSDSLGGVRNEQFF

j_gene: TRBJ2-7
d_gene: TRBD1
v_gene: TRBV6-5
abundance: many
CDR3nt: TGTGCCAGCAGTCAACCAGGGGGTTACACCTACGAGCAGTACTTC
CDR3aa: CASSQPGGYTYEQYF

j_gene: TRBJ2-1
d_gene: .
v_gene: TRBV10-3
abundance: many
CDR3nt: TGTGCCATCAGCGCTACAGGGTATGAGCAGTTCTTC
CDR3aa: CAISATGYEQFF

j_gene: TRBJ1-2
d_gene: .
v_gene: TRBV29-1
abundance: .
CDR3nt: TGCAGCGTGGTTCCGGCTAACTATGGCTACACCTTC
CDR3aa: CSVVPANYGYTF

j_gene: TRBJ1-4
d_gene: .
v_gene: TRBV6-5
abundance: many
CDR3nt: TGTGCCAGCAGTTCAAGATCAACTAATGAAAAACTGTTTTTT
CDR3aa: CASSSRSTNEKLFF

j_gene: TRBJ1-1
d_gene: .
v_gene: TRBV6-6
abundance: few
CDR3nt: TGTGCCAGCAGTTCCCCCCTTCGGGAAAACACTGAAGCTTTCTTT
CDR3aa: CASSSPLRENTEAFF

j_gene: TRBJ2-3
d_gene: TRBD1
v_gene: TRBV20-1
abundance: many
CDR3nt: TGCAGTGCCACGTCTTGGGACAGGGGGACCGCAGATACGCAGTATTTT
CDR3aa: CSATSWDRGTADTQYF

j_gene: TRBJ1-1
d_gene: TRBD1
v_gene: TRBV29-1
abundance: many
CDR3nt: TGCAGCGCTCTGACAGGGGGCTACACTGAAGCTTTCTTT
CDR3aa: CSALTGGYTEAFF

j_gene: TRBJ2-5
d_gene: .
v_gene: TRBV6-1
abundance: few
CDR3nt: TGTGCCAGCGAACAAGGCCCGGAGACCCAGTACTTC
CDR3aa: CASEQGPETQYF

j_gene: TRBJ1-4
d_gene: .
v_gene: TRBV7-8
abundance: few
CDR3nt: TGTGCCAGCAGCTTAGTGGGGGGCGCGGAAAAACTGTTTTTT
CDR3aa: CASSLVGGAEKLFF

j_gene: TRBJ1-2
d_gene: TRBD1
v_gene: TRBV9
abundance: many
CDR3nt: TGTGCCAGCAGCTCCGGACAGGTTAACTATGGCTACACCTTC
CDR3aa: CASSSGQVNYGYTF

j_gene: TRBJ2-6
d_gene: .
v_gene: TRBV7-9
abundance: many
CDR3nt: TGTGCCAGCAGCTTGTCCTCCGGGGGCTCTGGGGCCAACGTCCTGACTTTC
CDR3aa: CASSLSSGGSGANVLTF

j_gene: TRBJ2-1
d_gene: TRBD2
v_gene: TRBV28
abundance: many
CDR3nt: TGTGCCAGCACTCCCTATACTAGCGGGAGGAATGAGCAGTTCTTC
CDR3aa: CASTPYTSGRNEQFF